This TCR beta chain appears in the sequencing data of a study of cytomegalovirus exposure and HLA in healthy donors (dated by TCRdb to 2017 to 2019). Study-wide context: An earlier analysis of several hundred of the donors reported 250 to 350 Gb of sequence data and 95 million to 130 million unique TCR beta sequences obtained from around 180 million T cells. About 280 gigabases of sequencing data and approximately 92 million unique TCR sequences made up an early release that covered 640 HLA-typed donors. Of the 398 genotyped donors, around 81% fell in the genetic ancestry cluster associated with self-reported Caucasian donors. The study aimed to test whether signatures of past pathogen exposure could be identified by cataloging public T cell receptors. The study used immunosequencing to profile the T cell repertoires of under 700 subjects and linked those repertoires to cytomegalovirus serostatus. In addition to the first cohort of roughly 670 subjects, a separate validation cohort of 120 different subjects was used. To predict cytomegalovirus infection status, the study brought together high-throughput TCR immunosequencing, statistical association of individual TCRs with disease status, and machine learning. To study patterns of TCR occurrence, a later analysis re-analyzed previously published TCR beta repertoires from 650 to 750 donors and added high-resolution HLA genotyping. Rather than using new phenotypic data, the later analysis identified candidate immune exposures from TCR beta sequences and from how often those sequences occurred across donors. An earlier analysis of around 640 of the donors used high-throughput TCR beta sequencing to judge whether each TCR beta V gene segment behaved as functional or pseudogenic. Donor age, sex, ethnicity and CMV serostatus were collected together with the repertoire data. A later genetic analysis used genome-wide SNP genotypes for about three fifths of the roughly 700 donors, treating that subset as a discovery cohort. Every discovery cohort repertoire had been produced on one sequencing platform. HLA typing covered class I and class II loci at four-digit resolution. Typing coverage varied by locus: about 620-630 donors for A, B, C, DRB1 and DQB1; approximately 520 for DQA1; nearly 610 for DPA1; approximately 450 for DPB1. Four to six DR-DQ haplotypes were handled as single units for association and clustering, since linkage in the cohort was strong. Across approximately 400 genotyped donors of the cohort, an average of approximately 240,000 unique TCR beta nucleotide sequences per donor were sequenced, and 15% to 20% of those sequences were non-productive. The paper's findings and limits, for the study overall: Correlated functional status among segregating V segments might be attributable to linkage disequilibrium, but an unknown experimental factor could not be ruled out. Only TCR beta chains were sequenced in this cohort, and the absence of alpha or paired-chain data limited detectable features. Presence/absence analyses assumed roughly uniform sequencing depth across donors, an assumption that may not hold. In an earlier analysis of approximately 600 of the donors, most TCR beta V segments were observed in productive rearrangements about 90% or about 30% of the time, broadly matching IMGT annotations. Roughly 15 rarely observed V segments, including chromosome 9 orphons, were excluded from the earlier analysis of 550 to 700 of the donors because counts were too low. Specific HLA alleles were associated with 16,951 TCR beta sequences at a false discovery rate of 0.05 in a later analysis. The authors suggested that the approach could potentially be generalized to other disease states and immunological phenotypes. For the cohort, immune exposure information was limited to CMV serostatus. Because HLA typing was unavailable for some donors at each locus, only the typed subset was used in association tests. Three of the identified cytomegalovirus-associated TCR beta chains were confirmed in vitro to be specific for cytomegalovirus antigens. A later analysis reported that several top co-occurrence clusters appeared linked to parvovirus B19, influenza, CMV and Epstein-Barr virus. A group of highly shared sequence variants was considered likely to be a technical artifact of the sequencing pipeline. An association between a missense DCLRE1C variant and V-gene and J-gene trimming of TCR beta chains was found in a later genetic analysis and replicated in an independent cohort. The study listed approximately 150 TCR beta chains as associated with cytomegalovirus. When HLA alleles, especially DR and DQ, strongly co-occurred, TCR associations were difficult to assign to individual alleles. Some IMGT-functional V segments, including TRBV6-2 and TRBV6-3, could not be distinguished by the 87-base-pair reads and were therefore excluded. A further reported finding was that TCR beta sequences accurately predicted the HLA-A and HLA-B alleles for most subjects in the first cohort. According to a later analysis, TCR association rates differed among HLA loci, with DRB1 alleles showing the most associated TCRs and HLA-C alleles showing the fewest. According to a later genetic analysis, donors in an Asian-associated ancestry cluster had fewer N-insertions in productive TCRs than the approximately 630-donor mean. According to a later analysis, most CMV-associated TCR beta chains appeared to be HLA-restricted, and the HLA associations seemed to be driven largely by CMV exposure. While some public TCRs were present in many individuals, most TCR sequences turned up only very rarely across donors. The classifier was reported to diagnose cytomegalovirus status with high specificity and sensitivity in both the original cohort and the validation cohort. In a later analysis, HLA-associated TCR beta chains were found to be more clonally expanded and to have lower generation probabilities than equally common non-associated chains.

Library construction relied on the immunoSEQ multiplex PCR assay. The multiplex PCR relied on a mix of 60 forward primers for TCR Vbeta segments and 13 reverse primers for TCR Jbeta segments. A multiplex PCR assay on genomic DNA amplified the CDR3 region of rearranged TCR beta genes. Amplified TCR beta libraries were sequenced as 87-base-pair reads on the Illumina HiSeq System. Per the authors' processing: A later analysis counted 75 million to 100 million unique TCR beta chains across the roughly 700 repertoires, and some 11 million of these chains were shared by at least two donors. Raw reads were error-corrected and collapsed into unique sequences with a nearest-neighbor algorithm that merged closely related sequences to remove PCR and sequencing errors. To assign V, D and J gene segments, CDR3 sequences were aligned to IMGT reference sequences. Each retained sequence needed at least a six-nucleotide match to both a V gene segment and a J gene segment. A rearrangement was called productive if the CDR3 had no stop codons and remained in frame with V and J, and every other rearrangement was called non-productive. CDR3 was defined according to IMGT convention as the region running from the second conserved V-encoded cysteine to the conserved J-encoded phenylalanine. The earlier analysis of approximately 500 of the donors excluded sequences that lacked an unambiguous match to a single V gene segment. In an earlier analysis of about 590 of the donors, a V segment was called functional when productive rearrangements were above 56.7%, and segregating when the standard deviation between donors exceeded 5%. A statistical classification framework was developed to diagnose cytomegalovirus status using the catalog of TCR beta chain sequences. A later analysis assigned V and J genes by comparing TCR nucleotide sequences with IMGT/GENE-DB human TR gene sequences. Using the TCRdist pipeline, a later analysis assigned CDR3 sequences along with most-parsimonious VDJ recombination scenarios. In a later analysis, every TCR beta chain was defined by the combination of its CDR3 amino acid sequence and its V-gene family, and reads without a unique V-gene family were dropped. In a later analysis, several hundred highly shared, low-generation-probability nucleotide sequences were removed to address suspected cross-contamination and a sequencing artifact. In a later analysis, a clonal expansion index for each public chain was calculated from normalized within-repertoire ranks of inferred template counts. A later analysis computed generation probabilities with a VDJ recombination model fitted to out-of-frame rearrangements, and checked the results against IGoR. Hypergeometric tests were used in a later analysis to score TCR-TCR, TCR-HLA and TCR-CMV co-occurrence, with a repertoire-size bias correction applied to the TCR pairs. A later analysis estimated false discovery rates by permuting HLA or CMV assignments 20 times. A later analysis grouped co-occurring TCRs with DBSCAN, adding TCRdist sequence similarity when clustering within HLA-allele-positive subsets. Repertoires with fewer than 30,000 or more than 120,000 public chains, plus five repertoires with anomalous nucleotide sharing, were excluded from co-occurrence clustering. TCRdb took this table from immuneACCESS and kept in-frame rearrangements with V and J called. Such tables lack part of the clones; where checked against another copy, unresolved V genes explain under half of the gap, and the rest is unexplained. V and J calls and clone size are copied from that table; D and trimming were computed from the DNA. In all, the sample holds about 120,000 clones, and 63% of those were seen once. Of the sample, 9% to 10% is held by the ten largest clones.

For this clone: There is no known antigen for this receptor. Base qualities are not recorded, but no much larger clone differs from it by a single base.

The cohort comprised 550 to 700 healthy bone marrow donors. All cohort members were sampled while nominally healthy, although unrecorded immune exposures were likely present. The donor tested CMV seropositive and was one of the 289 seropositive cohort members. Every donor gave a peripheral blood sample, and the peripheral blood mononuclear cells from that sample were used for TCR beta sequencing. Genomic DNA extraction from the blood cell samples was performed with the Qiagen DNeasy Blood Extraction Kit. The V end gives up 0 bases and the J end 1 base, leaving 1 base in the junction not matched to a gene. The germline V gene supplies CDR1 SGHDN and CDR2 FVKESK. The CDR3, cysteine through phenylalanine, is 15 amino acids long. CDR3 DNA only is kept here, 45 bases in frame from base 1.

The sequence came from a middle-aged man in good health and CMV-seropositive. The sequencing input was PBMCs. The sequence links TRBV14 to TRBJ2-5, with 8 bases matching TRBD2. Here the CDR3 is given as CASSQDSGTQETQYF. The DNA sequence follows: TGTGCCAGCAGCCAAGATAGCGGGACCCAAGAGACCCAGTACTTC. Here the CDR3 is joined to the reference TRBV14 and TRBJ2-5 genes, and the full variable domain is: EAGVTQFPSHSVIEKGQTVTLRCDPISGHDNLYWYRRVMGKEIKFLLHFVKESKQDESGMPNNRFLAERTGGTYSTLKVQPAELEDSGVYFCASSQDSGTQETQYFGPGTRLLVL.